Listed below are T cell receptor beta chains from one sample, sequenced in a study of shared clonotypes between healthy human individuals. The repertoire was sequenced with immunoSEQ multiplex PCR; TCRdb's copy has only in-frame clones and lacks some. The sample shows about 1.1 million clones, around 82% of them seen only once. Source material: memory CD4+ T cells from PBMCs. Source of these receptors: a man aged 18-30 years in good health. Some clones in this sample may be carry-over from other donors' samples. The CDR3 runs from the conserved cysteine through the conserved F or W. The order of the fields is D gene, V gene, clone size, J gene, CDR3 protein, CDR3 DNA. The D gene is left open where the match is weak. Expanded clones are given a class, and other clones once, few, many or no size at all.

NA	TRBV28	NA	TRBJ2-5	CASSFRDPGRETQYF	TGTGCCAGCAGTTTCCGGGACCCGGGGCGGGAGACCCAGTACTTC
NA	TRBV4-1	NA	TRBJ2-7	CASSQYDTSYEQYF	TGCGCCAGCAGCCAGTATGACACCTCCTACGAGCAGTACTTC
NA	TRBV7-8	few	TRBJ2-5	CASSGRYVNAKQQETQYF	TGTGCCAGCAGTGGCCGGTACGTGAACGCGAAACAACAAGAGACCCAGTACTTC
NA	TRBV29-1	once	TRBJ2-5	CSAGAGRPLRTWGETQYF	TGCAGCGCTGGAGCGGGTCGCCCCTTAAGGACCTGGGGAGAGACCCAGTACTTC
TRBD2	TRBV7-9	NA	TRBJ2-7	CASSDSASGRPYEQYF	TGTGCCAGCAGCGACTCCGCTAGCGGGCGGCCCTACGAGCAGTACTTC
NA	TRBV10-1	NA	TRBJ1-4	CASRWGRGPSNEKLFF	TGCGCCAGCAGATGGGGTCGGGGCCCTTCCAATGAAAAACTGTTTTTT
NA	TRBV10-3	once	TRBJ1-5	CAIGQGGNQPQHF	TGTGCCATCGGCCAGGGTGGCAATCAGCCCCAGCATTTT
TRBD2	TRBV18	NA	TRBJ2-2	CASSPPGLAGEGELFF	TGTGCCAGCTCACCACCGGGACTAGCGGGAGAGGGGGAGCTGTTTTTT
NA	TRBV7-2	NA	TRBJ1-1	CASSLAGLGNTEAFF	TGTGCCAGCAGCTTAGCCGGTCTAGGGAACACTGAAGCTTTCTTT
TRBD1	TRBV30	NA	TRBJ2-5	CAWSPQGAGETQYF	TGTGCCTGGAGTCCTCAGGGGGCAGGGGAGACCCAGTACTTC
NA	TRBV27	once	TRBJ1-5	CASSAFSTGFNQPQHF	TGTGCCAGCAGTGCTTTTAGCACAGGGTTCAATCAGCCCCAGCACTTT
TRBD2	TRBV10-3	NA	TRBJ2-1	CAIKRAGLDEQFF	TGTGCCATCAAACGAGCGGGGTTGGATGAGCAGTTCTTC
NA	TRBV2	NA	TRBJ1-1	CASSARPMNTEAFF	TGTGCCAGCAGTGCTCGGCCCATGAACACTGAAGCTTTCTTT
TRBD1	TRBV7-2	NA	TRBJ2-7	CASSLVQGVSYEQYF	TGTGCCAGCAGCTTAGTACAGGGGGTATCCTACGAGCAGTACTTC
NA	TRBV28	NA	TRBJ2-7	CASSTPTGRTYEQYF	TGTGCCAGCAGTACGCCGACAGGCCGAACCTACGAGCAGTACTTC
TRBD1	TRBV9	few	TRBJ2-7	CASSPRQGSSAYEQYF	TGTGCCAGCAGCCCCAGACAGGGATCGTCCGCCTACGAGCAGTACTTC
TRBD2	TRBV6-1	NA	TRBJ2-3	CASSEASGRAPDTQYF	TGTGCCAGCAGTGAAGCGAGCGGGAGGGCACCAGATACGCAGTATTTT
NA	TRBV4-2	NA	TRBJ2-3	CASSQGDWARRGADTQYF	TGTGCCAGCAGCCAAGGGGACTGGGCAAGACGTGGGGCAGATACGCAGTATTTT
NA	TRBV7-8	NA	TRBJ1-1	CASRGATEAFF	TGTGCCAGCAGGGGGGCGACTGAAGCTTTCTTT
NA	TRBV7-2	NA	TRBJ2-1	CASSSDPQGNEQFF	TGTGCCAGCAGCTCCGATCCCCAGGGGAATGAGCAGTTCTTC